This entry lists 11 T cell receptor beta chains sequenced from one sample in a study of shared clonotypes between healthy human individuals. Naive CD8 cells lacked CD45RO and underwent positive selection for CCR7, leaving out terminally differentiated effector memory CD45RA+ cells. TCRdb keeps only in-frame clones here, not all; method: immunoSEQ multiplex PCR. This sample carries some 2 million clones, about 95% of them seen once, and the ten largest clones take more than 0.95%. The sequenced sample was naive CD8+ T cells sorted from blood. The receptors shown here come from a man between 18 and 29 years old in good health.

In this sample, this clone turned up once. The gene calls are TRBV19 and TRBJ2-7; 7 positions match TRBD2. Germline CDR1 is LNHDA and CDR2 is SQIVND (reference sequence). CDR3 size: 16 residues. Trimming took 5 bases from V and 3 from J; bases not matched to a gene: 13. In nucleotides, the CDR3 is TGTGCCAGTAGTCCCGGGGAGGGCTCCTTCATCTACGAGCAGTACTTC. Amino acids: CASSPGEGSFIYEQYF. The whole variable domain, remainder taken from reference TRBV19 and TRBJ2-7, is DGGITQSPKYLFRKEGQNVTLSCEQNLNHDAMYWYRQDPGQGLRLIYYSQIVNDFQKGDIAEGYSVSREKKESFPLTVTSAQKNPTAFYLCASSPGEGSFIYEQYFGPGTRLTVT.

Concerning this clone: At the DNA level, this CDR3 is encoded by other sequences in the same sample as well. The genes are TRBV10-3 and TRBJ1-3; D gene unclear. The germline V gene encodes CDR1 ENHRY and CDR2 SYGVKD. The ends were cut back, 0 bases at V and 4 bases at J, with 10 bases in the middle. There are 15 residues in the CDR3. CDR3 sequence reads: CAISESGEPGNTIYF. The DNA of the CDR3 is TGTGCCATCAGTGAGTCTGGGGAGCCCGGAAACACCATATATTTT.

V usage is TRBV7-9 and J usage is TRBJ1-1; possible D gene TRBD1, 6 bases. With 1 base removed from V and 3 bases from J, the gap between germline ends came to 21 bases. This CDR3 spans 18 amino acids. Germline V gene sequence: CDR1 SEHNR, CDR2 FQNEAQ (reference sequence). The CDR3 DNA reads as TGTGCCAGCAGCTTAGAGGCGGGTCACAGGGCCGGGGACACTGAAGCTTTCTTT. This encodes CASSLEAGHRAGDTEAFF. The full variable domain, its missing parts supplied by reference TRBV7-9 and TRBJ1-1, is DTGVSQNPRHKITKRGQNVTFRCDPISEHNRLYWYRQTLGQGPEFLTYFQNEAQLEKSRLLSDRFSAERPKGSFSTLEIQRTEQGDSAMYLCASSLEAGHRAGDTEAFFGQGTRLTVV.

The CDR3 protein is CASSPTYRDLAKNIQYF. The CDR3 nucleotides read TGTGCCAGTAGTCCGACGTACAGGGATTTAGCCAAAAACATTCAGTACTTC. This rearrangement joins TRBV19 to TRBJ2-4; a weak D match, TRBD1 (6 bases). Germline lookup yields CDR1 LNHDA and CDR2 SQIVND (reference sequence). V was clipped by 5 bases and J by 0 bases, with 17 bases between them. The CDR3 has 17 amino acids.

The rearrangement links TRBV10-3 to TRBJ1-1; D is possibly TRBD1 (5 bases). Per the germline V gene, CDR1 is ENHRY and CDR2 is SYGVKD. This CDR3 comprises 15 residues. V was pared by 6 bases and J by 5 bases, with 19 bases between. The CDR3 DNA is TGTGCCATCAGCGTAGAAGGGGCAGGGCAAACTGAAGCTTTCTTT. It codes for CAISVEGAGQTEAFF.

The V gene is TRBV27, the J gene TRBJ1-2; no reliable D call. CDR1 is MNHEY, CDR2 SMNVEV, per germline (reference sequence). The CDR3 totals 13 residues. Trimming took 8 bases from V and 3 from J, leaving 13 bases between them. CDR3 residues: CASSNLEDYGYTF. In DNA form, the CDR3 reads TGTGCCAGCTCTAACTTGGAGGACTATGGCTACACCTTC.

The chain has TRBV14 and TRBJ1-2, with 8 bases matching TRBD1. The trim removed 0 bases at V and 10 bases at J, leaving 22 bases unmatched. Germline CDR1 and CDR2: SGHDN and FVKESK. CDR3 size: 19 residues. Here the CDR3 reads CASSQDSWDRSLNSFDYTF. The CDR3 bases are TGTGCCAGCAGCCAAGATTCATGGGACAGGTCCCTCAATTCCTTTGACTACACCTTC.

The V call is TRBV5-4, the J call TRBJ1-1; D unclear. Germline-derived CDR1 and CDR2 are SGHNT and YYREEE (reference sequence). The CDR3 has 12 amino acids. V lost 0 bases and J 7 bases, leaving 7 bases between the germline ends. This CDR3 is CASSLDDIEAFF. The DNA of the CDR3 is TGTGCCAGCAGCTTGGATGACATTGAAGCTTTCTTT.

This chain links TRBV2 with TRBJ1-1; possible D gene TRBD1, 5 bases. CDR1 is SNHLY and CDR2 is FYNNEI in the germline V gene. There are 12 residues in the CDR3. Trimming shortened V by 4 bases and J by 4 bases, and 7 bases separated the two germline ends. CDR3 sequence reads: CASSGDPTEAFF. The DNA for the CDR3 is TGTGCCAGCAGTGGGGACCCCACTGAAGCTTTCTTT.

The genes are TRBV10-3 and TRBJ2-3, with D possibly being TRBD2 (6 bases). Looked up from germline, CDR1 is ENHRY and CDR2 is SYGVKD. The V and J ends lost 4 bases and 3 bases respectively, with 17 bases between them. The CDR3 sequence is 16 residues long. The CDR3 DNA reads as TGTGCCATCAGTGTCAACACTAGCCATTCTACAGATACGCAGTATTTT. Translation gives CAISVNTSHSTDTQYF.

The gene calls are TRBV5-6 and TRBJ1-1, with 7 positions matching TRBD1. Losses at the gene ends were 3 bases for V and 5 bases for J; bases not matched to a gene: 4. Germline V gives CDR1 SGHDT, CDR2 YYEEEE. The CDR3 is 13 residues long. The CDR3 sequence is CASSYRGQTEAFF. In DNA, the CDR3 is TGTGCCAGCAGCTACCGGGGACAGACTGAAGCTTTCTTT.